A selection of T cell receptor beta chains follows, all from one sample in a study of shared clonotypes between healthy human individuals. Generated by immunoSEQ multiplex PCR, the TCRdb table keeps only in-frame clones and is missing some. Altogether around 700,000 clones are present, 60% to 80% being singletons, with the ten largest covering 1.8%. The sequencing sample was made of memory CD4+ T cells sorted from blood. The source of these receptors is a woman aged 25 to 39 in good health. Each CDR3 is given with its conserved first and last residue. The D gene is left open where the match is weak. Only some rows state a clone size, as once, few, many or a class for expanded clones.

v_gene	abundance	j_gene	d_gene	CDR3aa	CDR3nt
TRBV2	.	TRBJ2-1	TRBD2	CASSGERGSYNEQFF	TGTGCCAGCAGTGGAGAGCGGGGCTCCTACAATGAGCAGTTCTTC
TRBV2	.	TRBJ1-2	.	CASLPGEFDGYTF	TGTGCCAGCCTCCCGGGGGAGTTCGATGGCTACACCTTC
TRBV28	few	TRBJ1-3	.	CASSLWSAGNTIYF	TGTGCCAGCAGTTTATGGTCAGCTGGAAACACCATATATTTT
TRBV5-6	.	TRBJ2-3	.	CASSLQGADTQYF	TGTGCCAGCAGCTTGCAGGGCGCAGATACGCAGTATTTT
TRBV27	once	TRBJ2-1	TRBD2	CASSFQREGPSSYNEQFF	TGTGCCAGCAGTTTCCAGCGGGAGGGCCCGAGCTCCTACAATGAGCAGTTCTTC
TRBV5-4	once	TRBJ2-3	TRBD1	CASSSGGFDTDTQYF	TGTGCCAGCAGCTCAGGGGGTTTTGACACAGATACGCAGTATTTT
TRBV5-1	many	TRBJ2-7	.	CASSLLQAYEQYF	TGCGCCAGCAGCTTGTTACAGGCCTACGAGCAGTACTTC
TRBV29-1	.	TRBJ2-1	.	CSVDFVNEQFF	TGCAGCGTTGATTTTGTCAATGAGCAGTTCTTC
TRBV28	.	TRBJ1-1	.	CASSLYGERPNTEAFF	TGTGCCAGCAGTCTCTATGGGGAACGGCCGAACACTGAAGCTTTCTTT
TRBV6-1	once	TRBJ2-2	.	CASRSGTPNTGELFF	TGTGCCAGCAGATCAGGGACTCCGAACACCGGGGAGCTGTTTTTT
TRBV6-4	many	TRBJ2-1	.	CASSELANNEQFF	TGTGCCAGCAGTGAACTAGCAAACAATGAGCAGTTCTTC
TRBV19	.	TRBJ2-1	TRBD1	CASSTDRGNEQFF	TGTGCCAGTAGTACAGACAGGGGCAATGAGCAGTTCTTC
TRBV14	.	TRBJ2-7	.	CASSQRSWGRDYEQYF	TGTGCCAGCAGCCAAAGGTCTTGGGGGAGAGACTACGAGCAGTACTTC
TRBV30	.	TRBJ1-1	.	CAWSSGGAYTEAFF	TGTGCCTGGAGTTCGGGGGGCGCGTACACTGAAGCTTTCTTT
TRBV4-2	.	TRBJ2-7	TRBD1	CASSQGIGGHYEQYF	TGTGCCAGCAGCCAAGGGATAGGGGGCCACTACGAGCAGTACTTC
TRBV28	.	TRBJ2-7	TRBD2	CASGGTSGSTYEQYF	TGTGCCAGCGGGGGGACTAGCGGGAGTACCTACGAGCAGTACTTC
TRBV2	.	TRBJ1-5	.	CASTRRGPNQPQHF	TGTGCCAGCACCAGGAGGGGACCAAATCAGCCCCAGCATTTT
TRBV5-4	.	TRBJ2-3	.	CASSLELIPGTDTQYF	TGTGCCAGCAGCTTGGAGCTGATACCGGGCACAGATACGCAGTATTTT
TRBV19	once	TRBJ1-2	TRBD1	CASSTPQGGRWDYGYTF	TGTGCCAGTAGTACCCCACAGGGGGGACGGTGGGACTATGGCTACACCTTC
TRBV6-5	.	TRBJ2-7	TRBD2	CASSSLAEGDYEQYF	TGTGCCAGCAGTTCACTAGCGGAGGGTGACTACGAGCAGTACTTC